These 25 T cell receptor beta chains share one sample of origin, sequenced in a study of human T cells and chemical hapten exposure. The time point denotes: pre-sensitization, week 0. Treatment reported: therapeutic diphenylcyclopropenone sensitization with weekly scalp DPC. TCRdb recomputed calls from the RACE reads with MiXCR, one row per CDR3 protein. The sample records tens of thousands of distinct CDR3 sequences, 9.6% being singletons. This specimen was whole blood, taken in connection with sensitization to the hapten diphenylcyclopropenone (DPC). The source is a woman in her thirties or forties with alopecia areata. Some clones in this sample may be carry-over from other donors' samples.

J is TRBJ2-7 and V is TRBV3-1, with 8 bases that match TRBD1. With V trimmed by 1 base and J by 6 bases, 5 bases remained unmatched. CDR1 is LGHDT, CDR2 YNNKEL, per germline (reference sequence). CDR3 length: 14 amino acids. The CDR3 coding sequence is TGTGCCAGCAGCCAAGCGGACAGGGCCGGCGAGCAGTACTTC. As protein: CASSQADRAGEQYF.

This clonotype turned up a few times. This chain connects TRBV28 to TRBJ2-6, with D perhaps matching TRBD1 (5 bases). Trimming stripped 4 bases from V and 0 bases from J, with 13 bases between. In germline, CDR1 is MDHEN, CDR2 SYDVKM. CDR3 size: 17 residues. The CDR3 coding sequence is TGTGCCAGCAGTTCGCGGACACAAAGCTCTGGGGCCAACGTCCTGACTTTC. Residues: CASSSRTQSSGANVLTF.

This clonotype was observed a handful of times. The genes are TRBV12-3 or TRBV12-4 and TRBJ1-2; D is unclear. The germline V and J ends were trimmed by 2 bases and 4 bases, with 8 bases remaining between them. The CDR3 is 13 amino acids. The CDR3: CASSLLVGYGYTF. CDR3 nucleotide sequence: TGTGCCAGCAGTTTATTGGTTGGCTATGGCTACACCTTC.

This chain joins TRBV7-2 and TRBJ2-7; D uncertain. CDR3 size: 15 residues. V was cut by 5 bases and J by 7 bases, with 21 bases left in between. Germline V CDR1 and CDR2: SGHTA, FQGNSA. The CDR3 is CASSTPLRIQGEQYF. The CDR3 nucleotides are TGTGCCAGCAGCACGCCTCTCAGGATCCAAGGGGAGCAGTACTTC.

The V and J genes are TRBV7-9 and TRBJ1-2, with TRBD1 as a possible D gene (5 bases). Germline loops: CDR1 SEHNR, CDR2 FQNEAQ (reference sequence). The CDR3 length is 15 residues. V was trimmed by 0 bases and J by 0 bases, leaving 8 bases between them. The CDR3 bases are TGTGCCAGCAGCTTAGCTGGACAACCTAACTATGGCTACACCTTC. This translates into CASSLAGQPNYGYTF.

There are a few counts of this clonotype. The chain is built from TRBV19 and TRBJ2-1; 8 nucleotides line up with TRBD2. Germline V gene data show CDR1 as LNHDA and CDR2 as SQIVND (reference sequence). V lost 3 bases to trimming and J lost 5 bases; unmatched junction nucleotides: 9. This CDR3 is 16 amino acids long. The CDR3 coding sequence is TGTGCCAGTAGTATGGCTTGGAGCGGGGGCAACAATGAGCAGTTCTTC. Translated: CASSMAWSGGNNEQFF.

This clonotype has at least ten counts. The V gene is TRBV7-8, the J gene TRBJ1-3; unclear D gene. V was shortened by 5 bases and J by 2 bases, with 13 bases between the two germline ends. The germline gives CDR1 SGHVS, CDR2 FQNEAQ. The CDR3 runs 15 residues. This CDR3 reads CASSNPRRAGNTIYF. DNA for the CDR3: TGTGCCAGCAGCAATCCCCGCAGAGCTGGAAACACCATATATTTT.

This clonotype was observed a few times. The J gene is TRBJ2-1, the V gene TRBV6-5; possible D gene TRBD2, 5 bases. Germline V CDR1 and CDR2: MNHEY, SVGAGI. With 4 bases removed from V and 6 bases from J, the gap between germline ends came to 13 bases. This CDR3 is built from 14 residues. The CDR3 DNA follows: TGTGCCAGCAGTTTTACTAGTTCGGTCAATGAGCAGTTCTTC. Protein sequence: CASSFTSSVNEQFF.

This clonotype came up many times. V is TRBV7-2 and J is TRBJ1-4; TRBD1 agrees at 7 bases. CDR1 is SGHTA and CDR2 is FQGNSA in the germline V gene. CDR3 size: 15 residues. V gave up 6 bases and J gave up 7 bases; unmatched junction bases: 11. The CDR3 spells CASSPQTGRGEKLFF. The CDR3, as DNA: TGTGCCAGCAGTCCCCAGACAGGGAGGGGTGAAAAACTGTTTTTT.

The table lists this clonotype with many counts. The chain links TRBV19 to TRBJ1-5; D gene uncertain. Trimming removed 5 bases from V and 3 bases from J, with 14 bases in between. This CDR3 is built from 15 residues. Germline loops: CDR1 LNHDA, CDR2 SQIVND (reference sequence). The CDR3 sequence: CASSPRGGNNQPQHF. The CDR3 nucleotides read TGTGCCAGTAGTCCCCGAGGAGGGAACAATCAGCCCCAGCATTTT.

This clonotype turned up a few times. The V gene is TRBV2, the J gene TRBJ2-7; no firm D call. This CDR3 spans 14 amino acids. With 7 bases removed from V and 0 bases from J, the gap between germline ends came to 13 bases. Germline V gives CDR1 SNHLY, CDR2 FYNNEI. This CDR3 is CASKKDYSSYEQYF. The CDR3 bases are TGTGCCAGCAAAAAGGATTACAGCTCCTACGAGCAGTACTTC.

This clonotype was found a few times. The chain has TRBV6-5 and TRBJ2-3; 8 bases align to TRBD2. Unmatched junction bases numbered 6, after V lost 6 bases and J lost 4 bases. The CDR3 has 14 residues. The germline V gene has CDR1 MNHEY and CDR2 SVGAGI. The CDR3, as DNA: TGTGCCAGCAGCCAAGTGCGGGGGGCAGATACGCAGTATTTT. This encodes CASSQVRGADTQYF.

This clonotype was counted between two and nine times. This chain uses TRBV19 with TRBJ1-5; TRBD1 might be the D (5 bases). V was pared by 4 bases and J by 3 bases, with 13 bases between. Germline loops: CDR1 LNHDA, CDR2 SQIVND (reference sequence). The length of the CDR3 is 15 residues. CDR3 in amino acids: CASSKQGQINQPQHF. CDR3 DNA sequence: TGTGCCAGTAGTAAGCAGGGCCAGATCAATCAGCCCCAGCATTTT.

This clonotype has a count of ten or more. The V call is TRBV29-1, the J call TRBJ1-5; D is undetermined. The ends were cut back, 1 base at V and 6 bases at J, with 10 bases in the middle. Per the germline V gene, CDR1 is SQVTM and CDR2 is ANQGSEA. The CDR3 loop spans 13 amino acids. The CDR3 loop is CSVEAGYGQPQHF. CDR3 sequence (DNA): TGCAGCGTTGAAGCGGGGTACGGTCAGCCCCAGCATTTT.

This chain connects TRBV21-1 to TRBJ2-1; the table's D gene call, TRBD2, was not cross checked with the DNA. TRBV21-1 is flagged as a pseudogene. The length of the CDR3 is 13 residues. CDR3 coding DNA: TGTGCCAAGCTAGCGGGGGCCTACAATGAGCAGTTCTTC. Its protein product is CAKLAGAYNEQFF.

This clonotype came up many times. This CDR3 is CASSSFRLNTGELFF. CDR3 nucleotide sequence: TGTGCCAGCAGCTCTTTCAGATTGAACACCGGGGAGCTGTTTTTT. The chain links TRBV7-6 to TRBJ2-2; D is unclear. Between the trimmed V and J ends, which lost 4 bases and 1 base, there was a span of 10 bases. This CDR3 is 15 amino acids long. CDR1 and CDR2 from the germline V gene are SGHVS and FNYEAQ.

This clonotype has just a few counts. The gene calls are TRBV6-2 or TRBV6-3 and TRBJ2-7; D is perhaps TRBD1 (6 bases). Germline assignment: CDR1 MNHEY and CDR2 SVGEGT. This CDR3 has 13 amino acids. V was shortened by 10 bases and J by 3 bases, with 16 bases between the two germline ends. CDR3 coding DNA: TGTGCCACCCGGGGTCAGGGGAACTACGAGCAGTACTTC. Translating it yields CATRGQGNYEQYF.

This clonotype was counted many times. The chain combines TRBV4-3 with TRBJ1-2, with a weak D call TRBD1 (6 bases). Germline V lookup: CDR1 LGHNA, CDR2 YSLEER. V lost 3 bases to trimming and J lost 4 bases, with 15 bases between them. The CDR3 covers 15 residues. This CDR3 is CASSQATQGSYGYTF. CDR3 nucleotide sequence: TGCGCCAGCAGCCAGGCAACACAGGGTAGCTATGGCTACACCTTC.

This rearrangement joins TRBV29-1 to TRBJ2-7; TRBD2 might be the D (5 bases). CDR1 SQVTM and CDR2 ANQGSEA come from the germline V gene. The CDR3 consists of 15 residues. Trimming took 1 base from V and 2 from J, leaving 15 bases between them. In DNA, the CDR3 is TGCAGCGTTGAAGTGGCGGGCCTACCCCCCTACGAGCAGTACTTC. Its translation is CSVEVAGLPPYEQYF.

The chain employs TRBV15 and TRBJ1-1; 7 bases are shared with TRBD1. The CDR3 runs to 17 residues. Looked up from germline, CDR1 is LNHNV and CDR2 is YYDKDF (reference sequence). The J segment lost 4 bases and the V segment lost 0 bases, leaving 11 bases of the junction unmatched. CDR3 sequence (DNA): TGTGCCACCAGCAGAGATCCGGTCAGGGCAGGGGGCACTGAAGCTTTCTTT. This codes for CATSRDPVRAGGTEAFF.

This chain joins TRBV27 and TRBJ1-5; D is possibly TRBD1 (5 bases). CDR3 size: 14 residues. V was pared by 5 bases and J by 7 bases, with 15 bases between. Germline CDR1 MNHEY, CDR2 SMNVEV (reference sequence). The CDR3 is CASSPNGGGQPQHF. The CDR3 DNA reads TGTGCCAGCAGTCCTAATGGGGGGGGGCAGCCCCAGCATTTT.

This clonotype was observed at least ten times. The chain employs TRBV7-2 and TRBJ1-5; TRBD1 matches 8 bases. J lost 5 bases, V lost 1 base, and 7 bases had no gene match. The length of the CDR3 is 16 residues. Per germline, CDR1 SGHTA and CDR2 FQGNSA. The CDR3 region has the DNA TGTGCCAGCAGCTTAGAGTCGGCAGGGGGCTATCAGCCCCAGCATTTT. This gives the protein CASSLESAGGYQPQHF.

This sequence joins TRBV6-1 and TRBJ1-1; TRBD1 matches 9 bases. CDR3 length: 13 residues. Trimming took 8 bases from V and 2 from J; bases not matched to a gene: 3. Germline lookup yields CDR1 MNHNS and CDR2 SASEGT. The CDR3 loop is CASEDRGNTEAFF. The CDR3 DNA follows: TGTGCCAGCGAGGACAGGGGAAACACTGAAGCTTTCTTT.

V usage is TRBV6-2 or TRBV6-3 and J usage is TRBJ2-7; TRBD1 matches 7 bases. Trimming at V came to 2 bases and at J to 7 bases, leaving 11 bases not matched to a gene. This CDR3 has 15 amino acids. The germline V gene encodes CDR1 MNHEY and CDR2 SVGEGT. CDR3 residues: CASSYGTAPSREQYF. CDR3 sequence (DNA): TGTGCCAGCAGTTACGGGACAGCCCCCTCTAGGGAGCAGTACTTC.

This clonotype was recorded many times. The V call is TRBV6-2 or TRBV6-3, the J call TRBJ2-7, with a weak D call TRBD2 (5 bases). V lost 6 bases and J 1 base, leaving 13 bases between the germline ends. CDR3 length: 14 residues. CDR1 MNHEY and CDR2 SVGEGT come from the germline V gene. The CDR3 DNA is TGTGCCAGCAGCCCCCTAGCCGAGTCCTACGAGCAGTACTTC. Translation gives CASSPLAESYEQYF.